The clone carrying this T cell receptor (beta chain) came up a few times. The antigen is undetermined. The data were obtained in a study of blood T cells in healthy people across ages. Study conclusions and caveats: Naive and antigen-experienced cells could not be conclusively compared, given unsorted PBMCs. Researchers deemed the diversity estimates from one million T cells underestimates.

A second PCR, run for about 7 to 12 cycles, used a sample-barcoded 5' primer plus a J-beta primer mix. CDR3-containing paired-end reads numbering at least 2.5 million came from each sample. TCRdb re-called the 5' RACE reads through MiXCR, storing one row per CDR3 protein. The sample yields about 1.6 million distinct CDR3 sequences, roughly 32% seen once. The ends lost 6 bases at V and 6 bases at J; junction bases unmatched: 8. The CDR3 totals 14 residues. The germline CDR1 and CDR2 sequences are DFQATT and SNEGSKA (reference sequence). The receptor was isolated from a young woman in good health. The material sequenced was blood. The V and J genes are TRBV20-1 and TRBJ2-7; 13 nucleotides match TRBD2. The CDR3 loop is CSASGLAGVGEQYF. CDR3 sequence (DNA): TGCAGTGCATCCGGACTAGCGGGAGTCGGCGAGCAGTACTTC.